The 24 T cell receptor beta chains reported below all come from one sample, sequenced in a study of cytomegalovirus exposure and HLA in healthy donors. Researchers ran the PCR with 60 Vbeta and 13 Jbeta primers. Profiling relied on immunoSEQ multiplex PCR, and the TCRdb table lists in-frame clones only, not all of them. Counted here are 130,000 to 150,000 clones, 65% to 80% occurring once; the ten biggest clones make up around 1.9%. The sequenced sample was PBMCs. The origin of the receptors is a woman aged 40 to 55 in good health and CMV-seronegative.

The V gene is TRBV7-8, the J gene TRBJ2-7, with D perhaps matching TRBD1 (6 bases). The ends were cut back, 5 bases at V and 3 bases at J, with 11 bases in the middle. CDR3 length equals 13 residues. Germline V CDR1 and CDR2: SGHVS, FQNEAQ. The CDR3, as DNA: TGTGCCAGCAGCCCCGGACAGTTCTACGAGCAGTACTTC. This gives the protein CASSPGQFYEQYF.

The CDR3 bases are TGTGCCAGTAGTTTCCTGGACAGGGGCAATGGCTACACCTTC. Translating gives CASSFLDRGNGYTF. The rearrangement uses TRBV19 and TRBJ1-2, with 9 bases matching TRBD1. Germline V gene lookup returns CDR1 LNHDA and CDR2 SQIVND (reference sequence). J was trimmed by 6 bases and V by 5 bases; bases with no gene match: 7. The CDR3 totals 14 residues.

V is TRBV10-3 and J is TRBJ2-5; TRBD1 aligns across 9 bases. V lost 3 bases to trimming and J lost 1 base; unmatched junction nucleotides: 3. From germline, CDR1 is ENHRY and CDR2 SYGVKD. The CDR3 is 15 residues long. CDR3 amino acids: CAISDWDRAQETQYF. CDR3 DNA sequence: TGTGCCATCAGTGATTGGGACAGGGCCCAAGAGACCCAGTACTTC.

The chain joins TRBV28 to TRBJ2-7; 7 nucleotides agree with TRBD2. The CDR3 runs to 16 residues. Trimming took 5 bases from V and 6 from J; bases not matched to a gene: 16. Germline CDR1 and CDR2: MDHEN and SYDVKM. The CDR3 loop is CASSNREWVAGGEQYF. In DNA form, the CDR3 reads TGTGCCAGCAGTAATCGAGAGTGGGTAGCGGGCGGCGAGCAGTACTTC.

The chain has TRBV5-1 and TRBJ1-5; the match to TRBD1 covers 7 bases. This CDR3 region has 15 residues. Trimming took 3 bases from V and 4 from J; bases not matched to a gene: 7. Germline CDR1 SGHRS, CDR2 YFSETQ. The CDR3 is CASSSQGEYNQPQHF. CDR3 nucleotides: TGCGCCAGCAGCTCCCAGGGGGAATATAATCAGCCCCAGCATTTT.

There are a few counts of this clone. The chain uses TRBV9 and TRBJ1-6, with D unclear. CDR1 is SGDLS, CDR2 YYNGEE, per germline. This CDR3 region has 17 residues. V was clipped by 2 bases and J by 7 bases, with 19 bases between them. The CDR3 nucleotides read TGTGCCAGCAGCGTGGGGTTTGAGGGAATAGGGAATTCACCCCTCCACTTT. Encoded protein: CASSVGFEGIGNSPLHF.

The chain carries TRBV12-5 and TRBJ2-7; D possibly corresponds to TRBD1 (6 bases). Trimming took off 7 bases at V and 4 bases at J, with 17 bases between the two ends. Germline CDR1 and CDR2: LGHNT and FRNRAP. The CDR3 totals 14 residues. The CDR3 region is CASALRDTGYEQYF. CDR3 coding DNA: TGTGCTAGTGCCCTCAGGGACACCGGATACGAGCAGTACTTC.

This chain uses TRBV4-1 with TRBJ1-3; D is uncertain. Deletions cut 0 bases from V and 0 bases from J, with 3 bases between. CDR1 and CDR2 (germline): MGHRA, YSYEKL. The CDR3 spans 14 residues. The CDR3 region has the DNA TGCGCCAGCAGCCAAGACAGCTCTGGAAACACCATATATTTT. Amino acids: CASSQDSSGNTIYF.

The rearrangement uses TRBV5-1 and TRBJ1-3; 7 bases are shared with TRBD1. The CDR3 totals 15 residues. Germline V gives CDR1 SGHRS, CDR2 YFSETQ. After removal of 3 bases from V and 4 bases from J, the junction contained 7 bases not matched to a gene. The CDR3 region is CASSSAGTDGNTIYF. The CDR3 coding sequence is TGCGCCAGCAGCTCAGCCGGGACAGACGGAAACACCATATATTTT.

The V and J genes are TRBV18 and TRBJ2-5; TRBD2 agrees at 13 bases. V gave up 3 bases and J gave up 1 base; unmatched junction bases: 2. Germline V gene lookup returns CDR1 KGHSH and CDR2 LQKENI. The length of the CDR3 is 16 residues. CDR3: CASSPGTSGVQETQYF. In DNA form, the CDR3 reads TGTGCCAGCTCACCCGGGACTAGCGGGGTCCAAGAGACCCAGTACTTC.

The rearrangement joins TRBV18 to TRBJ2-3, with 15 positions matching TRBD2. Unmatched junction bases numbered 4, after V lost 3 bases and J lost 0 bases. Germline V gene sequence: CDR1 KGHSH, CDR2 LQKENI. CDR3 length equals 18 residues. The CDR3 coding sequence is TGTGCCAGCTCACCTGGGACTAGCGGGGGGCCAAGCACAGATACGCAGTATTTT. Translated: CASSPGTSGGPSTDTQYF. Complete variable domain (other parts from reference TRBV18 and TRBJ2-3): NAGVMQNPRHLVRRRGQEARLRCSPMKGHSHVYWYRQLPEEGLKFMVYLQKENIIDESGMPKERFSAEFPKEGPSILRIQQVVRGDSAAYFCASSPGTSGGPSTDTQYFGPGTRLTVL.

The gene calls are TRBV11-3 and TRBJ2-6, with D possibly being TRBD1 (6 bases). CDR3 length equals 17 residues. Trimming removed 1 base at V and 2 bases at J, with 12 bases between. Germline V CDR1 and CDR2: SGHNT, YENEEA. In DNA, the CDR3 is TGTGCCAGCAGCTTAGGTGGGGCAGGGGCTGGGGCCAACGTCCTGACTTTC. Protein product: CASSLGGAGAGANVLTF. Full variable domain (missing parts from reference TRBV11-3 and TRBJ2-6): EAGVVQSPRYKIIEKKQPVAFWCNPISGHNTLYWYLQNLGQGPELLIRYENEEAVDDSQLPKDRFSAERLKGVDSTLKIQPAELGDSAVYLCASSLGGAGAGANVLTFGAGSRLTVL.

This clone showed up just a few times. This rearrangement joins TRBV27 to TRBJ1-1; a possible D gene is TRBD1 (5 bases). The V gene's germline CDR1 is MNHEY and CDR2 SMNVEV (reference sequence). This CDR3 has 13 residues. V was shortened by 6 bases and J by 4 bases, with 12 bases between the two germline ends. The CDR3 loop reads CASRSQGITEAFF. The CDR3 coding sequence is TGTGCCAGCAGGTCTCAGGGAATCACTGAAGCTTTCTTT.

The V and J genes are TRBV18 and TRBJ1-1; D call uncertain. Germline CDR1 KGHSH, CDR2 LQKENI. Trimming left V 8 bases short and J 3 bases short, with 7 bases between. The CDR3 has 11 amino acids. CDR3 DNA sequence: TGTGCCAGCGTCCGGGACACTGAAGCTTTCTTT. As protein: CASVRDTEAFF.

The CDR3 spells CASAGGLGYTF. The CDR3 coding sequence is TGCGCCAGCGCAGGGGGACTCGGCTACACCTTC. The chain links TRBV10-2 to TRBJ1-2, with 7 bases aligning to TRBD1. CDR3 length equals 11 residues. Germline CDR1 is WSHSY and CDR2 is SAAADI. V lost 8 bases, J lost 8 bases, and 5 bases stayed unmatched.

The CDR3 protein is CASSGQENSPLHF. Written as DNA, the CDR3 is TGCGCCAGCAGCGGGCAGGAAAATTCACCCCTCCACTTT. J is TRBJ1-6 and V is TRBV5-1, with D unclear. This CDR3 comprises 13 residues. Germline V gene lookup returns CDR1 SGHRS and CDR2 YFSETQ. V lost 4 bases to trimming and J lost 7 bases, with 9 bases between them.

In its sample, this clone was seen a few times. The chain is built from TRBV6-5 and TRBJ1-5; perhaps TRBD1 as D (6 bases). Trimming shortened V by 7 bases and J by 4 bases, and 11 bases separated the two germline ends. Germline CDR1 and CDR2: MNHEY and SVGAGI. The CDR3 sequence is 13 residues long. CDR3 nucleotides: TGTGCCAGCACAAGGGGGGGGAATCAGCCCCAGCATTTT. It specifies CASTRGGNQPQHF.

This rearrangement joins TRBV7-2 to TRBJ1-2; D is uncertain. The CDR3 length is 13 residues. Trimming stripped 5 bases from V and 1 base from J, with 8 bases between. CDR1 is SGHTA, CDR2 FQGNSA, per germline. The CDR3 region has the DNA TGTGCCAGCAGCCAAACAGTTAACTATGGCTACACCTTC. This sequence encodes CASSQTVNYGYTF. The variable domain in full, completed from reference TRBV7-2 and TRBJ1-2, reads GAGVSQSPSNKVTEKGKDVELRCDPISGHTALYWYRQSLGQGLEFLIYFQGNSAPDKSGLPSDRFSAERTGGSVSTLTIQRTQQEDSAVYLCASSQTVNYGYTFGSGTRLTVV.

V is TRBV18 and J is TRBJ2-7; tentative D call: TRBD1 (6 bases). This CDR3 is 16 amino acids long. Trimming removed 6 bases from V and 3 bases from J, with 21 bases in between. Germline V gene lookup returns CDR1 KGHSH and CDR2 LQKENI. This chain's CDR3 is CASSHNTGTARYEQYF. In nucleotides, the CDR3 is TGTGCCAGCTCCCACAACACAGGGACGGCACGCTACGAGCAGTACTTC.

The chain uses TRBV5-1 and TRBJ1-2; possible D gene TRBD1, 5 bases. Between the trimmed V and J ends, which lost 1 base and 8 bases, there was a span of 15 bases. Germline CDR1 and CDR2: SGHRS and YFSETQ. This CDR3 spans 14 amino acids. The CDR3 loop reads CASSLIPGPEGYTF. For the CDR3, the DNA is TGCGCCAGCAGCTTGATCCCAGGGCCTGAGGGCTACACCTTC.

The gene calls are TRBV15 and TRBJ2-7, with TRBD1 as a possible D gene (6 bases). The CDR3 runs to 13 residues. CDR1 and CDR2 (germline): LNHNV, YYDKDF (reference sequence). V lost 1 base, J lost 5 bases, and 9 bases lay in between. The CDR3: CATSRGGQDEQYF. The CDR3 nucleotides read TGTGCCACCAGCAGAGGGGGGCAGGACGAGCAGTACTTC.

The chain combines TRBV7-6 with TRBJ1-4, with D tentatively TRBD1 (6 bases). Trimming took off 8 bases at V and 6 bases at J, with 22 bases between the two ends. Germline V gene lookup returns CDR1 SGHVS and CDR2 FNYEAQ. The CDR3 runs 16 residues. CDR3 sequence: CASAHHRAGPDEKLFF. For the CDR3, the DNA is TGTGCCAGCGCCCATCACAGGGCCGGACCGGATGAAAAACTGTTTTTT.

The chain has TRBV6-5 and TRBJ1-1, with D maybe TRBD1 (6 bases). V lost 6 bases and J lost 6, with 20 bases in between. This CDR3 contains 15 residues. Germline-derived CDR1 and CDR2 are MNHEY and SVGAGI. CDR3 in DNA: TGTGCCAGCAGCACCCGGACAGATGAAGGTCCTGAAGCTTTCTTT. As protein: CASSTRTDEGPEAFF.

V is TRBV28 and J is TRBJ1-2, with D perhaps TRBD1 (5 bases). Germline-derived CDR1 and CDR2 are MDHEN and SYDVKM. This CDR3 comprises 14 residues. V was shortened by 7 bases and J by 7 bases, with 19 bases between the two germline ends. CDR3 in DNA: TGTGCCAGCACCTCAATAGGGGAAATTCGTGGCTACACCTTC. This gives the protein CASTSIGEIRGYTF.